This T cell receptor (beta chain) is drawn from a study of blood T cell repertoires in COVID-19. Across the study: The study drew acute and convalescent COVID-19 samples from the United States, Italy and Spain.

The table came from immunoSEQ multiplex PCR; TCRdb's copy has only in-frame clones and leaves some out. The table includes roughly 240,000 clones, around 88% detected once. This TCR was recovered from a woman aged 40-49 years with acute COVID-19. The sample comprised PBMCs or T cells enriched from blood (not recorded which).

The CDR3 bases are TGTGCCAGCAGCCAAGATGGCACAGGGTTTTACTATGGCTACACCTTC. Translation gives CASSQDGTGFYYGYTF. The gene calls are TRBV4-2 and TRBJ1-2, with a tentative D call TRBD1 (6 bases). The CDR3 extends over 16 amino acids. Trimming took off 0 bases at V and 3 bases at J, with 14 bases between the two ends. Germline CDR1 LGHNA, CDR2 YNFKEQ.